Listed here are 8 T cell receptor beta chains from one sample, sequenced in a study of blood T cells in healthy people across ages. Next came a second PCR, run for about 6 to 12 cycles, which used a sample-barcoded 5' primer along with a J-beta primer mix. TCRdb re-derived calls from the 5' RACE reads in MiXCR, one entry per CDR3 protein. The data contain about 600,000 distinct CDR3 sequences, less than 60% of them seen just once; the ten biggest clones take up roughly 24%. The sequencing sample was made of blood. The receptors shown here come from an older man in good health.

V is TRBV6-5 and J is TRBJ1-1; TRBD1 aligns across 7 bases. Trimming took 2 bases from V and 0 from J; bases not matched to a gene: 3. Germline loops: CDR1 MNHEY, CDR2 SVGAGI. The CDR3 extends over 15 amino acids. The CDR3 here is CASSYVGTVNTEAFF. The CDR3 DNA follows: TGTGCCAGCAGTTACGTCGGGACAGTGAACACTGAAGCTTTCTTT.

A remark on this clonotype: This could be a read error, since a much larger clone is one nucleotide away. The V gene is TRBV7-9, the J gene TRBJ1-2; D uncertain. This CDR3 has 14 residues. V lost 5 bases, J lost 6 bases, and 16 bases lay in between. In germline, CDR1 is SEHNR, CDR2 FQNEAQ (reference sequence). This chain's CDR3 is CASSVERFGDGYTF. CDR3 nucleotides: TGTGCCAGCAGCGTAGAAAGGTTCGGGGATGGCTACACCTTC.

The chain uses TRBV6-6 and TRBJ2-4; no clear D. V lost 10 bases to trimming and J lost 13 bases, with 26 bases between them. Germline assignment: CDR1 MNHNY and CDR2 SVGAGI (reference sequence). The CDR3 has 14 residues. The CDR3 bases are TGTGCCACGACGACCCACGAGGCAAATAAGGTGCAGTACTTC. It encodes CATTTHEANKVQYF.

The chain uses TRBV5-1 and TRBJ2-3; 13 positions agree with TRBD2. There are 17 residues in the CDR3. Germline V CDR1 and CDR2: SGHRS, YFSETQ. Unmatched junction bases numbered 6, after V lost 0 bases and J lost 5 bases. The CDR3 nucleotides read TGCGCCAGCAGCTTGGGACTAGCGGGAGGAGGGGGAGATACGCAGTATTTT. Translation: CASSLGLAGGGGDTQYF.

The chain is built from TRBV9 and TRBJ2-5; D is perhaps TRBD1 or TRBD2 (5 bases each). The germline V and J ends were trimmed by 4 bases and 2 bases, with 15 bases remaining between them. Germline CDR1 reads SGDLS; CDR2 reads YYNGEE. There are 15 residues in the CDR3. In DNA form, the CDR3 reads TGTGCCAGCAGCACGGGGCACATGGGGCAAGAGACCCAGTACTTC. Translation gives CASSTGHMGQETQYF.

Many counts were recorded for this clonotype. The V call is TRBV7-9, the J call TRBJ2-1, with D hard to call. CDR3 length equals 14 residues. The V end lost 2 bases, the J end lost 7 bases, and 12 bases lay between the germline ends. Germline V gives CDR1 SEHNR, CDR2 FQNEAQ (reference sequence). The CDR3 nucleotides read TGTGCCAGCAGCTTACAAGAGATGGTGAATGAGCAGTTCTTC. This encodes CASSLQEMVNEQFF.

This clonotype was picked up a small number of times. This chain uses TRBV24-1 with TRBJ2-7, with D perhaps given as TRBD1 or TRBD2 (5 bases each). Trimming stripped 9 bases from V and 4 bases from J, with 18 bases between. CDR3 length: 14 residues. Germline V lookup: CDR1 KGHDR, CDR2 SFDVKD. The CDR3, as DNA: TGTGCCACCTCCGAGGGGCAGTTTATTTACGAGCAGTACTTC. It codes for CATSEGQFIYEQYF.

J is TRBJ1-1 and V is TRBV6-4; 8 positions match TRBD1. Germline assignment: CDR1 MRHNA and CDR2 SNTAGT. The CDR3 length is 15 residues. Unmatched junction bases numbered 6, after V lost 6 bases and J lost 0 bases. The CDR3 nucleotides are TGTGCCAGCAGGGACAGGGACTCCCTGAACACTGAAGCTTTCTTT. Encoded protein: CASRDRDSLNTEAFF.